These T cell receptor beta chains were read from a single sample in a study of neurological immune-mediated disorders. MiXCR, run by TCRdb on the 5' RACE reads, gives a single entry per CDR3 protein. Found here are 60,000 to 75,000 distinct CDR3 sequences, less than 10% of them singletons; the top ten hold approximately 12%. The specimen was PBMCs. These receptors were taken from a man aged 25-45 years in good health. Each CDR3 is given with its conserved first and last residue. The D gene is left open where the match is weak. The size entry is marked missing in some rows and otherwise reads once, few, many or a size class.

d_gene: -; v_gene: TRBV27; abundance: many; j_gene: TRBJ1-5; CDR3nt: TGTGCCAGCAGTTTATCGAGGGCCGCTAGCAATCAGCCCCAGCATTTT; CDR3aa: CASSLSRAASNQPQHF
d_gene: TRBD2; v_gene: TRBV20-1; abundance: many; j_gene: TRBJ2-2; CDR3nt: TGCAGTGCTAGCCGGGAGGGCGTTTGGCTGTTTTTT; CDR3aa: CSASREGVWLFF
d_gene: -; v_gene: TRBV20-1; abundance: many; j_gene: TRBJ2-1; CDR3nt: TGCAGTGCTAGAGTATTAGAGTTCACCTACAATGAGCAGTTCTTC; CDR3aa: CSARVLEFTYNEQFF
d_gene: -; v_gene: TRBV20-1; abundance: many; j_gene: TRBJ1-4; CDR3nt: TGCAGTGCTAGAGATGGCGCAAGCTCGAATGAAAAACTGTTTTTT; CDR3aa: CSARDGASSNEKLFF
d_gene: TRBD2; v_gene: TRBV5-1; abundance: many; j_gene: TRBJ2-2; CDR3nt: TGCGCCAGCAGCTTGGCTAGCGGGAGAACCGGGGAGCTGTTTTTT; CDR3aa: CASSLASGRTGELFF
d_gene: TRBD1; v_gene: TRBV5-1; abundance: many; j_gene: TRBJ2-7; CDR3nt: TGCGCCAGCAGCTCGACAGGGGGGTCCTTGGAGCAGTACTTC; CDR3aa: CASSSTGGSLEQYF
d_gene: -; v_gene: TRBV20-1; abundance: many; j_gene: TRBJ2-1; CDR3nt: TGCAGTGCTAGAGAGATGACCGACTACAATGAGCAGTTCTTC; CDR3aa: CSAREMTDYNEQFF
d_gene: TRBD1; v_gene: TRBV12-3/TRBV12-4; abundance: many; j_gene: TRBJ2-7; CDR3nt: TGTGCCAGCAGTAACCGGGACAGGTACACCTACGAGCAGTACTTC; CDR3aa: CASSNRDRYTYEQYF
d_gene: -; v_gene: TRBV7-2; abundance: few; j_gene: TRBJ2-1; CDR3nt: TGTGCCAGCAGCTTAACGGGAGATTTCTACAATGAGCAGTTCTTC; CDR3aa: CASSLTGDFYNEQFF
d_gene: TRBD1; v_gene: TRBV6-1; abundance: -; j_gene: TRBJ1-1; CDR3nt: TGTGCCAGCGGGACAGGGACCACTGAAGCTTTCTTT; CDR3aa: CASGTGTTEAFF
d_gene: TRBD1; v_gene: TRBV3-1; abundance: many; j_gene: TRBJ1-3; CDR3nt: TGTGCCAGCAGCCAAGGGGACAGGGACACCTCTGGAAACACCATATATTTT; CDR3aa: CASSQGDRDTSGNTIYF
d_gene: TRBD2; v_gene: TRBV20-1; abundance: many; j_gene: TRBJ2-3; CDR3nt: TGCAGTGCTAGAGGACTAGCGGGAGGGCGCGGTATCACAGATACGCAGTATTTT; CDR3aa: CSARGLAGGRGITDTQYF
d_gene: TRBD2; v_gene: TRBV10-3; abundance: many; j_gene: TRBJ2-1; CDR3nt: TGTGCCATCAGGACTAGCGGAGGAGGGGACAATGAGCAGTTCTTC; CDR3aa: CAIRTSGGGDNEQFF
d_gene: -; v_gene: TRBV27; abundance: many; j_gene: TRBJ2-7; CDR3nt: TGTGCCAGCAGTTTTCGACGGCTCTACGAGCAGTACTTC; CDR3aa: CASSFRRLYEQYF
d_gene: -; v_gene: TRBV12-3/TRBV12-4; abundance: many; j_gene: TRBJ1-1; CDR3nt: TGTGCCAGCACCTTGGGGGCTAGAGCTTTCTTT; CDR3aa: CASTLGARAFF
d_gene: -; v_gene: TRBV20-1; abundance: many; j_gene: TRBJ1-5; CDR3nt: TGCAGTGGGGGAAATAGCAATCAGCCCCAGCATTTT; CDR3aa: CSGGNSNQPQHF
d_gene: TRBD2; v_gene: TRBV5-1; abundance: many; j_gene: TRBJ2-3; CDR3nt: TGCGCCAGCAGCTTGGTCCTAGCGGGAGATTCCACAGATACGCAGTATTTT; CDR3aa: CASSLVLAGDSTDTQYF
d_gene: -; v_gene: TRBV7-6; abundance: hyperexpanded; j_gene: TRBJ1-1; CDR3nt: TGTGCCAGCAGCCCCGGGACACCTAACACTGAAGCTTTCTTT; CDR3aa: CASSPGTPNTEAFF
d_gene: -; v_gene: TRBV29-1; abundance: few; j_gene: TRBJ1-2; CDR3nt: TGCAGCGGGTTCAACTATGGCTACACCTTC; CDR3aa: CSGFNYGYTF
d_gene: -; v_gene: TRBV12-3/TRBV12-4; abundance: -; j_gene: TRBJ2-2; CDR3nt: TGTGCCAGCAGTTTAGCGTCGGGCACGAGGGAGCTGTTTTTT; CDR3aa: CASSLASGTRELFF
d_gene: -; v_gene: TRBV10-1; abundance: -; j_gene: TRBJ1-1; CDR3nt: -; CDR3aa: CASSEVADNEQFFGPGTPNTEAFF
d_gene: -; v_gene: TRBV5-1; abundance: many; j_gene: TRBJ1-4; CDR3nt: TGCGCCAGCAGCTTGGCCCCTTTGGGTGCTAATGAAAAACTGTTTTTT; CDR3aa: CASSLAPLGANEKLFF
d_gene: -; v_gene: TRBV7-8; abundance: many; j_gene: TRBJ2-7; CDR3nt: TGTGCCAGCAGAGATAGGGAGTCCTACGAGCAGTACTTC; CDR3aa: CASRDRESYEQYF
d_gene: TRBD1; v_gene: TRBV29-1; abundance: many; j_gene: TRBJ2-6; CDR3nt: TGCAGCGTTGAAGGACAGGGTACGGCTGGGGCCAACGTCCTGACTTTC; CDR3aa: CSVEGQGTAGANVLTF
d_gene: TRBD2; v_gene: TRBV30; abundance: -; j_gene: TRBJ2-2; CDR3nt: TGTGCCTGGACTAGCGGGAACACCGGGGAGCTGTTTTTT; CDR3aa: CAWTSGNTGELFF
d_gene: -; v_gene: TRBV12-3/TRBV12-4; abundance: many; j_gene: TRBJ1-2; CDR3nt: TGTGCCAGCAGTTTAGAGAGGGGCGGCTACACCTTC; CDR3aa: CASSLERGGYTF
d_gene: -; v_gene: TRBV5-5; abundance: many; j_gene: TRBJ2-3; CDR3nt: TGTGCCAGCAGCTTGCCGTTAGGGGATACGCAGTATTTT; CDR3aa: CASSLPLGDTQYF
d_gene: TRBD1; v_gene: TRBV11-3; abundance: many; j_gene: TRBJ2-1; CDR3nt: TGTGCCAGCAGCTTAGTTACAGGGGGGCTGACTGAGCAGTTCTTC; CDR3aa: CASSLVTGGLTEQFF
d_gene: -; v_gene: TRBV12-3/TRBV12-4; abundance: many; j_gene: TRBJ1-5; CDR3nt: TGTGCCAGCAGTTTAGGGGGGGTTAATCAGCCCCAGCATTTT; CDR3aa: CASSLGGVNQPQHF
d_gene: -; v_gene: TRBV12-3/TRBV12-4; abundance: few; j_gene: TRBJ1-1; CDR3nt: TGTGCCAGCAGCTCTCGTTCAGGACACCGGAACACTGAAGCTTTCTTT; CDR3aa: CASSSRSGHRNTEAFF
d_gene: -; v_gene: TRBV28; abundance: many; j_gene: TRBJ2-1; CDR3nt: TGTGCCAGCCTCACCCCGGTGAACTACAATGAGCAGTTCTTC; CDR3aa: CASLTPVNYNEQFF
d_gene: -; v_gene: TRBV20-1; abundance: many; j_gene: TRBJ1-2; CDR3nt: TGCAGTGCTAGAGATTTAGCGGGGGGCGCGGGCTATGGCTACACCTTC; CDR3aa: CSARDLAGGAGYGYTF
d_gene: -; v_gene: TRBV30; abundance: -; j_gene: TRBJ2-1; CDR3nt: TGTGCCTGGACCTCTGCGGTGGCTAGCGAGCAGTTCTTC; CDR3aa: CAWTSAVASEQFF
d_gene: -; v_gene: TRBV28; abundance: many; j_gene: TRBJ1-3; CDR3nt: TGTGCCAGCAGCCTAAACTCTGGAAACACCATATATTTT; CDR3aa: CASSLNSGNTIYF
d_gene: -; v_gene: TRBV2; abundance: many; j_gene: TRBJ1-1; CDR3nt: TGTGCCAGCAGGAGGGCAGGTGGGAACACTGAAGCTTTCTTT; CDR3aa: CASRRAGGNTEAFF
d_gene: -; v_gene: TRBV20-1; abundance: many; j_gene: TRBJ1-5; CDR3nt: TGCAGTGTCCTAGGGGGGGTTGGACCCCAGCATTTT; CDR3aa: CSVLGGVGPQHF
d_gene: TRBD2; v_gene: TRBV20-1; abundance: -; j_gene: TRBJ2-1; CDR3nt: TGCAGTGCTGTGGTTGATAGCGGGAATTCCAATGAGCATTTCTTC; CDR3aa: CSAVVDSGNSNEHFF
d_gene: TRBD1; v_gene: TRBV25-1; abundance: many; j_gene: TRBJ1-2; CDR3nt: TGTGCCAGCAGTGATATGAACAGGGGGCGGTATGGCTACACCTTC; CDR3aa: CASSDMNRGRYGYTF
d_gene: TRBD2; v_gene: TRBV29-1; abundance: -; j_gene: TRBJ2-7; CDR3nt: TGCAGCGTTGTCGGGGATGTTGGAGCGGGATACAAGCAGTACTTC; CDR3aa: CSVVGDVGAGYKQYF
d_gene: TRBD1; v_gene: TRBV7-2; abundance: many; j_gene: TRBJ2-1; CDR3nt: TGTGCCAGCAGCATCGGGACAGGCAATGAGCAGTTCTTC; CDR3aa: CASSIGTGNEQFF
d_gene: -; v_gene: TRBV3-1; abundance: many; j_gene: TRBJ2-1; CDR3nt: TGTGCCAGCAGCCCGAACCCCCAAAGGGGTAGCGGACGCTACAATGAGCAGTTCTTC; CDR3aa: CASSPNPQRGSGRYNEQFF
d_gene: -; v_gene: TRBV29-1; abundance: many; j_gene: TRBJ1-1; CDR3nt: TGCAGCGTTCCCCGTGAGAACACTGAAGCTTTCTTT; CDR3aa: CSVPRENTEAFF
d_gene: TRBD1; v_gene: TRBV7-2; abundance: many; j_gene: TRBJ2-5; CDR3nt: TGTGCCAGCAGCTTAGCGACAGGGGAAGAGACCCAGTACTTC; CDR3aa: CASSLATGEETQYF
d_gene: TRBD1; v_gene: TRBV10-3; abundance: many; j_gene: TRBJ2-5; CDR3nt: TGTGCCATCAGGCGACAGGGGGGAAAGACCCAGTACTTC; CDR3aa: CAIRRQGGKTQYF
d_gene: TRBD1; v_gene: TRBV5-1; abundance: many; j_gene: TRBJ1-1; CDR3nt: TGCGCCAGCAGGGGGACAGTTGAAGCTTTCTTT; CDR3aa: CASRGTVEAFF
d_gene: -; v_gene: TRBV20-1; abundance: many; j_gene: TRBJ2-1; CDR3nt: TGCAGTGCTAGGCACTCCTACAATGAGCAGTTCTTC; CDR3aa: CSARHSYNEQFF
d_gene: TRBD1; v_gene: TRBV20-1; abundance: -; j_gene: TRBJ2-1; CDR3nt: TGCAGTGCTAGAGACCCCGCAGGGGGCAAGAATGAGCAGTTCTTC; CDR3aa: CSARDPAGGKNEQFF
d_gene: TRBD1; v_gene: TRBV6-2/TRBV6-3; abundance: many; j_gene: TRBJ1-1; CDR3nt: TGTGCCAGCCTCGGACAGGGGGACACTGAAGCTTTCTTT; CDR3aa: CASLGQGDTEAFF
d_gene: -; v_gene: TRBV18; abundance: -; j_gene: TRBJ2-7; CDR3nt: TGTGCCAGCTCACGGATATCCTCCTACGAGCAGTACTTC; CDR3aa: CASSRISSYEQYF
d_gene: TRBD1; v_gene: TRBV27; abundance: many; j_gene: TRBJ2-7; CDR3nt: TGTGCCAGCAGTAGGTCCGGGACAGGGTCCTTCTACGAGCAGTACTTC; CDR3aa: CASSRSGTGSFYEQYF
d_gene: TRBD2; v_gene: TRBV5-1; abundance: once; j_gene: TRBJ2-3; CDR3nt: TGCGCCAGCACTCATGTCAGACAGCGGGATAGCGCAGATACACAGTATTTT; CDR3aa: CASTHVRQRDSADTQYF
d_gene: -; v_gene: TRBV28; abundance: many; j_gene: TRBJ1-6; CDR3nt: TGTGCCAGCTCTGACTCACCCCTCCACTTT; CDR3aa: CASSDSPLHF
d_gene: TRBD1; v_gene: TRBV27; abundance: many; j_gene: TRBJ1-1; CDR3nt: TGTGCCAGCAGGCGCGGACAGGGGAACACTGAAGCTTTCTTT; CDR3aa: CASRRGQGNTEAFF
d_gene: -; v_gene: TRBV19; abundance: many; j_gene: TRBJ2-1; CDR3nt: TGTGCCAGTACCAACTTTTACAATGAGCAGTTCTTC; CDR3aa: CASTNFYNEQFF
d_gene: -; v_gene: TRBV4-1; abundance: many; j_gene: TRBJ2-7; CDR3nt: TGCGCCAGCAGCCAAGGGGCGAATTTGGACGAGCAGTACTTC; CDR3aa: CASSQGANLDEQYF
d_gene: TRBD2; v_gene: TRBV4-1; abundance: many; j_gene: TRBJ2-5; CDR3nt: TGCGCCAGCAGCCAAGATAGAGCTAGCGGGATGGAGACCCAGTACTTC; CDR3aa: CASSQDRASGMETQYF
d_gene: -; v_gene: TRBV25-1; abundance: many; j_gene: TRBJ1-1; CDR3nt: TGTGCCAGCACCAAGACAGAGAACACTGAAGCTTTCTTT; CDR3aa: CASTKTENTEAFF
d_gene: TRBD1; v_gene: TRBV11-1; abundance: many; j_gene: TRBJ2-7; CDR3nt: TGTGCCAGCAGCCTAGGGGGCTCTGTGTACGAGCAGTACTTC; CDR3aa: CASSLGGSVYEQYF
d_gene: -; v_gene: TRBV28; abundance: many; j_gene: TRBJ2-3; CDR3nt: TGTGCCAGCAGTCTTTTTGATACGCAGTATTTT; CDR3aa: CASSLFDTQYF